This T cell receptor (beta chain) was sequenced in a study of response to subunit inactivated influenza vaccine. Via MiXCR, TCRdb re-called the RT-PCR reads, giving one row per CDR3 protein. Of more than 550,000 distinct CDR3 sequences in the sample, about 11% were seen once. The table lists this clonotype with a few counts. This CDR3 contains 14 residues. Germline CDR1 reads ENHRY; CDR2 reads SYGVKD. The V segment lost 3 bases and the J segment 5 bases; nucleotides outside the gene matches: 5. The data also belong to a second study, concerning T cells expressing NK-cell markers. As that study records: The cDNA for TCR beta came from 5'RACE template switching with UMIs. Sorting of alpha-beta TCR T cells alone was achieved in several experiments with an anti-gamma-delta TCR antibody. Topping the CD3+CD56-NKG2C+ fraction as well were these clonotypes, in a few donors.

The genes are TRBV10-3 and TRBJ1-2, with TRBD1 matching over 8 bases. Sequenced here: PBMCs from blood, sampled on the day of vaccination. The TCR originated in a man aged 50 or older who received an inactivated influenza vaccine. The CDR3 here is CAISESRGPYGYTF. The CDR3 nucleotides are TGTGCCATCAGTGAATCCAGGGGGCCTTATGGCTACACCTTC.